This entry lists 10 T cell receptor beta chains sequenced from one sample in a study of shared clonotypes between healthy human individuals. Generated by immunoSEQ multiplex PCR, the TCRdb table keeps only in-frame clones and is missing some. The repertoire includes around 2.1 million clones, approximately 95% of them detected once, and approximately 0.13% sits in the top ten. The sample taken for sequencing was naive CD4+ T cells sorted from blood. The subset denotes: CD45RA+ positively selected. These receptors were obtained from a young man in good health.

The chain employs TRBV5-1 and TRBJ2-3; 7 bases map to TRBD2. The CDR3 is 15 amino acids. V lost 4 bases to trimming and J lost 0 bases; unmatched junction nucleotides: 5. The V gene's germline CDR1 is SGHRS and CDR2 YFSETQ. The CDR3 loop reads CASSIQRESTDTQYF. CDR3 bases: TGCGCCAGCAGCATTCAGCGGGAAAGCACAGATACGCAGTATTTT.

The rearrangement joins TRBV25-1 to TRBJ1-6; no firm D call. Germline-derived CDR1 and CDR2 are MGHDK and SYGVNS. With 4 bases removed from V and 7 bases from J, the gap between germline ends came to 14 bases. The CDR3 is made up of 15 amino acids. CDR3: CASSGIATENSPLHF. As DNA, the CDR3 is TGTGCCAGCAGTGGAATAGCGACGGAGAATTCACCCCTCCACTTT.

The DNA of the CDR3 is TGTGCCAGCAGCCCAGAGGTCGGCAGTGGCTACACCTTC. Residues: CASSPEVGSGYTF. The chain couples TRBV6-4 to TRBJ1-2, with no clear D. Germline-derived CDR1 and CDR2 are MRHNA and SNTAGT. The CDR3 contains 13 residues. The V end was cut by 6 bases, the J end by 7 bases, with 15 bases between.

The rearrangement links TRBV7-2 to TRBJ2-3; TRBD2 aligns across 7 bases. This CDR3 spans 16 amino acids. CDR1 is SGHTA, CDR2 FQGNSA, per germline. J lost 0 bases, V lost 5 bases, and 8 bases had no gene match. The CDR3 is CASSIGAGLSTDTQYF. In DNA, the CDR3 is TGTGCCAGCAGCATTGGGGCGGGACTAAGCACAGATACGCAGTATTTT. The variable domain in full, with the rest retrieved from reference TRBV7-2 and TRBJ2-3, is GAGVSQSPSNKVTEKGKDVELRCDPISGHTALYWYRQSLGQGLEFLIYFQGNSAPDKSGLPSDRFSAERTGGSVSTLTIQRTQQEDSAVYLCASSIGAGLSTDTQYFGPGTRLTVL.

V usage is TRBV4-1 and J usage is TRBJ2-7; D is ambiguous. The germline V and J ends were trimmed by 8 bases and 6 bases, with 14 bases remaining between them. The length of the CDR3 is 12 residues. Germline V lookup: CDR1 MGHRA, CDR2 YSYEKL. The CDR3 loop reads CASEAPTAEQYF. CDR3 bases: TGCGCCAGCGAAGCCCCTACGGCCGAGCAGTACTTC.

The genes are TRBV7-9 and TRBJ1-1; no reliable D call. The CDR3 totals 15 residues. Trimming removed 10 bases at V and 1 base at J, with 19 bases between. Germline CDR1 SEHNR, CDR2 FQNEAQ (reference sequence). CDR3 sequence (DNA): TGTGCCACTCAATGGGATGGGCTGGGGAACACTGAAGCTTTCTTT. Residues: CATQWDGLGNTEAFF.

This clone was detected once. The chain uses TRBV5-4 and TRBJ2-1; 8 nucleotides line up with TRBD2. CDR1 SGHNT and CDR2 YYREEE come from the germline V gene (reference sequence). The CDR3 spans 16 residues. V dropped 0 bases and J dropped 6; count of bases not matched to a gene: 8. Here the CDR3 reads CASSLGGLAGINEQFF. The CDR3 DNA is TGTGCCAGCAGCTTGGGCGGTCTAGCGGGTATCAATGAGCAGTTCTTC.

V is TRBV6-6 and J is TRBJ2-7, with D perhaps matching TRBD2 (5 bases). Trimming left V 2 bases short and J 6 bases short, with 8 bases between. CDR3 length equals 12 residues. Looked up from germline, CDR1 is MNHNY and CDR2 is SVGAGI (reference sequence). The CDR3 is CASSYEGGEQYF. The CDR3 bases are TGTGCCAGCAGTTACGAGGGTGGCGAGCAGTACTTC.

The genes are TRBV7-9 and TRBJ1-4, with D uncertain. V gave up 4 bases and J gave up 8 bases, with 14 bases separating them. Germline assignment: CDR1 SEHNR and CDR2 FQNEAQ (reference sequence). The CDR3 is 14 residues long. This CDR3 is CASSYNTVEEKLFF. The CDR3, as DNA: TGTGCCAGCAGCTACAATACGGTGGAGGAAAAACTGTTTTTT.

The CDR3: CASTLDRARSNYGYTF. In DNA, the CDR3 is TGTGCCAGCACTCTGGACAGGGCACGTTCTAACTATGGCTACACCTTC. The chain combines TRBV5-6 with TRBJ1-2; 8 positions agree with TRBD1. CDR3 length equals 16 residues. Per germline, CDR1 SGHDT and CDR2 YYEEEE. V shed 6 bases, J shed 0 bases, and the junction held 10 bases outside the gene matches.